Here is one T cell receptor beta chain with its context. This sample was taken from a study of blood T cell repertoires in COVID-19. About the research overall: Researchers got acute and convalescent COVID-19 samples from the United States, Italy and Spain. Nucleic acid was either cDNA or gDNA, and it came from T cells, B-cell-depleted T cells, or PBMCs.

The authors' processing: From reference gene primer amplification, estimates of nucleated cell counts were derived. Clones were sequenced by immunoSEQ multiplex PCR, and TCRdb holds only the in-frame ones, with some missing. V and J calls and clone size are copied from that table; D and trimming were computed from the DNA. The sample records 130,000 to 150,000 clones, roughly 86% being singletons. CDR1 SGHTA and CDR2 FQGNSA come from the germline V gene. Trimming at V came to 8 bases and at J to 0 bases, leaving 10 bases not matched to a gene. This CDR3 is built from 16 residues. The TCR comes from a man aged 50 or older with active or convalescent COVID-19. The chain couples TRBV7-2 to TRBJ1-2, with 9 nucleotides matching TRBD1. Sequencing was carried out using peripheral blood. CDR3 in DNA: TGTGCCAGCCTCAAGGGGGGGACAGGGTCTAACTATGGCTACACCTTC. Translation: CASLKGGTGSNYGYTF.